This TCR beta chain emerged from a study of graft-versus-host responses after intestinal transplantation. About the study: In this cohort, recipients had multivisceral, liver-intestinal, or isolated intestinal transplants. Tacrolimus and steroids were given for around three years to all recipients after anti-thymocyte globulin induction. Regarding the study as a whole: GvH clones surfaced in recipient marrow, some emerging earlier in ileum or blood.

Stated time point: postoperative day 105 after intestinal transplantation (dayNNNN = postoperative day). Graft-derived tissue was subjected to processing to liberate intraepithelial and lamina propria lymphocytes. This table comes from immunoSEQ multiplex PCR, and its TCRdb copy is limited to in-frame clones, with some not included. The sample lists 3,600 or so clones; about 75% were seen once. Note on this clone: Its matching antigen is unknown.

CDR1 is MDHEN and CDR2 is SYDVKM in the germline V gene. The V gene end was trimmed by 4 bases and the J gene end by 4 bases; junction bases not matched to a gene: 6. CDR3 length: 14 amino acids. The source was ileum tissue, collected 105 days after intestinal transplantation. The chain uses TRBV28 and TRBJ1-2; 7 bases align to TRBD1. This TCR was recovered from a human patient who received an intestinal transplant, so some T cells may come from the graft donor. CDR3 in DNA: TGTGCCAGCAGTTCGGGACAGACCCCCTATGGCTACACCTTC. Residues: CASSSGQTPYGYTF.